Shown below are 25 T cell receptor beta chains from a single sample sequenced in a study of T cell changes during pregnancy in multiple sclerosis (dated 2019 in TCRdb). Library prep was done by the immunoSEQ multiplex PCR assay. Sourced from immuneACCESS, this table was stored by TCRdb with only in-frame sequences that have V and J called. A share of the clones is absent; for the studies checked, an unresolved V gene accounts for under half, and the remainder has no known explanation. Counted in this sample were some 41,000 clones; 80% to 90% of them appeared once. The ten largest clones take up more than 0.5% of the sample. The input for sequencing was CD4+ T cells from peripheral blood mononuclear cells, taken in the first trimester of pregnancy. The receptor source for this set is a female donor with multiple sclerosis, enrolled in a pregnancy study.

The chain has TRBV6-6 and TRBJ1-2, with D unclear. Germline V gene data show CDR1 as MNHNY and CDR2 as SVGAGI (reference sequence). V was cut by 6 bases and J by 3 bases, with 2 bases left in between. The CDR3 spans 10 residues. As DNA, the CDR3 is TGTGCCAGCAGCGACTATGGCTACACCTTC. It encodes CASSDYGYTF.

This clone has a handful of counts. The chain carries TRBV19 and TRBJ1-5; 8 positions agree with TRBD1. V lost 7 bases and J lost 6; bases outside the gene matches: 8. CDR1 and CDR2 from the germline V gene are LNHDA and SQIVND (reference sequence). The CDR3 extends over 14 amino acids. CDR3 nucleotides: TGTGCCAGTACCGGACAGGGTACCGCTCAGCCCCAGCATTTT. This sequence encodes CASTGQGTAQPQHF.

The chain employs TRBV18 and TRBJ1-3; D uncertain. From germline, CDR1 is KGHSH and CDR2 LQKENI. Trimming removed 2 bases at V and 0 bases at J, with 5 bases between. This CDR3 contains 14 residues. The CDR3 nucleotides read TGTGCCAGCTCACCAACAGTCTCTGGAAACACCATATATTTT. It yields the protein CASSPTVSGNTIYF.

The chain joins TRBV9 to TRBJ2-6, with 7 bases identical to TRBD1. The CDR3 extends over 22 amino acids. From germline, CDR1 is SGDLS and CDR2 YYNGEE. V lost 4 bases to trimming and J lost 0 bases; unmatched junction nucleotides: 22. CDR3 nucleotides: TGTGCCAGCAGCAGGGGGCGGGCTAAGCAAGGCCAATTCCACTCTGGGGCCAACGTCCTGACTTTC. It encodes CASSRGRAKQGQFHSGANVLTF.

V is TRBV5-1 and J is TRBJ2-1; D possibly corresponds to TRBD2 (7 bases). The CDR3 covers 14 residues. Germline CDR1 is SGHRS and CDR2 is YFSETQ. With 4 bases removed from V and 4 bases from J, the gap between germline ends came to 12 bases. The CDR3 coding sequence is TGCGCCAGCAGCGGGGGGGCGCCTTACAATGAGCAGTTCTTC. Amino acid sequence: CASSGGAPYNEQFF. The variable domain in full, with the rest retrieved from reference TRBV5-1 and TRBJ2-1, is KAGVTQTPRYLIKTRGQQVTLSCSPISGHRSVSWYQQTPGQGLQFLFEYFSETQRNKGNFPGRFSGRQFSNSRSEMNVSTLELGDSALYLCASSGGAPYNEQFFGPGTRLTVL.

V usage is TRBV29-1 and J usage is TRBJ2-1; perhaps TRBD1 as D (5 bases). The CDR3 has 12 residues. The germline gives CDR1 SQVTM, CDR2 ANQGSEA. The V end was cut by 6 bases, the J end by 8 bases, with 14 bases between. CDR3 sequence (DNA): TGCAGCGTCGCTAAGACAGAAGATGAGCAGTTCTTC. Its protein product is CSVAKTEDEQFF.

The chain couples TRBV30 to TRBJ2-2; 10 positions agree with TRBD1. Trimming took 3 bases from V and 6 from J; bases not matched to a gene: 10. The CDR3 has 16 residues. Germline loops: CDR1 GTSNPN, CDR2 SVGIG (reference sequence). Here the CDR3 DNA reads TGTGCCTGGAGGCGACAGGGGGCTATAGTGGCCGGGGAGCTGTTTTTT. Amino acids: CAWRRQGAIVAGELFF.

This clone was detected only once. The CDR3 is CASSFSQVGGYTF. CDR3 in DNA: TGCGCCAGCAGCTTCTCACAGGTCGGGGGCTACACCTTC. V usage is TRBV5-1 and J usage is TRBJ1-2, with a tentative D call TRBD1 (5 bases). The CDR3 has 13 residues. In germline, CDR1 is SGHRS, CDR2 YFSETQ. V shed 2 bases and J shed 8 bases, with 13 bases lying between them. Together with reference TRBV5-1 and TRBJ1-2, the CDR3 gives the full variable domain: KAGVTQTPRYLIKTRGQQVTLSCSPISGHRSVSWYQQTPGQGLQFLFEYFSETQRNKGNFPGRFSGRQFSNSRSEMNVSTLELGDSALYLCASSFSQVGGYTFGSGTRLTVV.

The table lists this clone with a few counts. This chain uses TRBV5-4 with TRBJ1-1; no definite D call. V lost 2 bases and J lost 1, with 6 bases in between. CDR1 is SGHNT, CDR2 YYREEE, per germline (reference sequence). This CDR3 comprises 13 residues. The CDR3 DNA is TGTGCCAGCAGCTTCTTTCCGAACACTGAAGCTTTCTTT. It yields the protein CASSFFPNTEAFF. Filled out from reference TRBV5-4 and TRBJ1-1, the complete variable domain reads ETGVTQSPTHLIKTRGQQVTLRCSSQSGHNTVSWYQQALGQGPQFIFQYYREEENGRGNFPPRFSGLQFPNYSSELNVNALELDDSALYLCASSFFPNTEAFFGQGTRLTVV.

V and J are TRBV7-6 and TRBJ1-2, with 10 nucleotides matching TRBD1. The CDR3 is 14 amino acids. Germline loops: CDR1 SGHVS, CDR2 FNYEAQ. V was pared by 5 bases and J by 3 bases, with 3 bases of the junction left unmatched. The CDR3 region is CASSPGTGDYGYTF. The CDR3 DNA follows: TGTGCCAGCAGCCCCGGGACAGGGGACTATGGCTACACCTTC.

The chain uses TRBV10-2 and TRBJ2-3; 9 bases match TRBD2. The CDR3 covers 13 residues. Germline assignment: CDR1 WSHSY and CDR2 SAAADI. V was pared by 6 bases and J by 5 bases, with 3 bases of the junction left unmatched. CDR3 in amino acids: CASRLAGLDTQYF. CDR3 in DNA: TGCGCCAGCAGGCTAGCGGGATTAGATACGCAGTATTTT.

The chain employs TRBV30 and TRBJ2-1; D remains unclear. Trimming shortened V by 5 bases and J by 0 bases, and 8 bases separated the two germline ends. This CDR3 has 13 amino acids. Germline V lookup: CDR1 GTSNPN, CDR2 SVGIG (reference sequence). CDR3 protein: CAWARSSYNEQFF. CDR3 DNA: TGTGCCTGGGCGAGGAGCTCCTACAATGAGCAGTTCTTC.

This rearrangement joins TRBV9 to TRBJ2-1; 9 bases map to TRBD1. From germline, CDR1 is SGDLS and CDR2 YYNGEE. Losses at the gene ends were 2 bases for V and 7 bases for J; bases not matched to a gene: 10. CDR3 size: 16 residues. This CDR3 reads CASSVTTGTGNNEQFF. The CDR3 bases are TGTGCCAGCAGCGTCACTACCGGGACAGGGAATAATGAGCAGTTCTTC. The full variable domain, with the rest looked up from reference TRBV9 and TRBJ2-1, is DSGVTQTPKHLITATGQRVTLRCSPRSGDLSVYWYQQSLDQGLQFLIQYYNGEERAKGNILERFSAQQFPDLHSELNLSSLELGDSALYFCASSVTTGTGNNEQFFGPGTRLTVL.

The chain uses TRBV5-1 and TRBJ2-3, with 9 bases matching TRBD1. Germline CDR1 and CDR2: SGHRS and YFSETQ. The CDR3 loop spans 18 amino acids. V dropped 0 bases and J dropped 0; count of bases not matched to a gene: 8. CDR3 residues: CASSLGLTGQGSTDTQYF. The CDR3 region has the DNA TGCGCCAGCAGCTTGGGATTGACGGGACAGGGAAGCACAGATACGCAGTATTTT.

This clone was seen a single time. The V call is TRBV4-1, the J call TRBJ2-2; TRBD1 might be the D (6 bases). The germline V gene encodes CDR1 MGHRA and CDR2 YSYEKL. Trimming took 4 bases from V and 6 from J, leaving 15 bases between them. The CDR3 contains 15 residues. The CDR3 is CASSRGEGVPGELFF. CDR3 nucleotide sequence: TGCGCCAGCAGCCGGGGAGAGGGGGTACCCGGGGAGCTGTTTTTT.

This clone appeared a single time. This chain joins TRBV19 and TRBJ1-1; 7 bases map to TRBD1. This CDR3 is built from 21 residues. The V segment lost 3 bases and the J segment 6 bases; nucleotides outside the gene matches: 28. Germline values: CDR1 LNHDA, CDR2 SQIVND (reference sequence). CDR3 region: CASSIMGRLGSGGRGKPEAFF. CDR3 DNA sequence: TGTGCCAGTAGTATTATGGGACGTCTTGGGTCAGGGGGGCGAGGTAAGCCTGAAGCTTTCTTT.

V gene TRBV5-5 combines with J gene TRBJ2-5; 9 positions agree with TRBD2. The CDR3 runs 14 residues. V shed 4 bases, J shed 6 bases, and the junction held 7 bases outside the gene matches. CDR1 is SGHKS, CDR2 YYEKEE, per germline (reference sequence). In DNA form, the CDR3 reads TGTGCCAGCAGCCCTGCGGGGGGGGCTCAGACCCAGTACTTC. Translated: CASSPAGGAQTQYF.

This clone was seen once. V is TRBV2 and J is TRBJ1-2; D is perhaps TRBD1 (5 bases). Trimming pared 11 bases from V and 3 bases from J, leaving 16 bases between. Germline CDR1 and CDR2: SNHLY and FYNNEI. The CDR3 length is 13 residues. CDR3 amino acids: CAGLGGSYYGYTF. CDR3 sequence (DNA): TGTGCCGGATTGGGGGGGTCTTACTATGGCTACACCTTC.

This CDR3 reads CASSLSRGLAGGYEQYF. CDR3 nucleotides: TGTGCCAGCAGTTTATCCCGCGGACTAGCGGGAGGTTACGAGCAGTACTTC. V is TRBV27 and J is TRBJ2-7; 14 nucleotides line up with TRBD2. With 0 bases clipped from V and 4 bases from J, the junction kept 5 bases outside the gene matches. Germline V CDR1 and CDR2: MNHEY, SMNVEV (reference sequence). The CDR3 runs to 17 residues.

V gene TRBV18 combines with J gene TRBJ1-4, with D unresolved. The CDR3 consists of 14 residues. Germline V gene lookup returns CDR1 KGHSH and CDR2 LQKENI. V lost 2 bases, J lost 0 bases, and 4 bases lay in between. CDR3 coding DNA: TGTGCCAGCTCACCATCTGCAACTAATGAAAAACTGTTTTTT. Translation gives CASSPSATNEKLFF.

The chain couples TRBV19 to TRBJ1-1; TRBD1 aligns across 7 bases. Looked up from germline, CDR1 is LNHDA and CDR2 is SQIVND (reference sequence). This CDR3 comprises 14 residues. V shed 6 bases, J shed 1 base, and the junction held 5 bases outside the gene matches. CDR3 sequence (DNA): TGTGCCAGTAGGAGACAGGGCGGGAACACTGAAGCTTTCTTT. This codes for CASRRQGGNTEAFF.

The V gene is TRBV5-6, the J gene TRBJ1-1; the match to TRBD1 covers 7 bases. Germline assignment: CDR1 SGHDT and CDR2 YYEEEE. V was clipped by 4 bases and J by 4 bases; unmatched bases: 7. CDR3 size: 14 residues. The CDR3 DNA sequence: TGTGCCAGCAGCCGTACAGGGGTCGGCACTGAAGCTTTCTTT. The encoded protein is CASSRTGVGTEAFF.

The J gene is TRBJ2-2, the V gene TRBV11-1; a possible D gene is TRBD1 (5 bases). V was trimmed by 5 bases and J by 5 bases, leaving 21 bases between them. The CDR3 consists of 17 residues. Germline CDR1 is SGHAT and CDR2 is FQDESV (reference sequence). CDR3 residues: CASSRRSTRESTGELFF. CDR3 in DNA: TGTGCCAGCAGCCGAAGATCTACCAGGGAATCAACCGGGGAGCTGTTTTTT.

The J gene is TRBJ2-3, the V gene TRBV27; D gene ambiguous. CDR1 MNHEY and CDR2 SMNVEV come from the germline V gene (reference sequence). Trimming took 3 bases from V and 2 from J, leaving 12 bases between them. The CDR3 is 15 amino acids. The CDR3 loop is CASSFSPQITDTQYF. The DNA for the CDR3 is TGTGCCAGCAGTTTTTCCCCCCAGATCACAGATACGCAGTATTTT.

The count of this clone is one. The genes are TRBV19 and TRBJ2-3, with 14 bases that match TRBD2. After removal of 5 bases from V and 5 bases from J, the junction contained 15 bases not matched to a gene. Germline CDR1 reads LNHDA; CDR2 reads SQIVND (reference sequence). The CDR3 sequence is 19 residues long. In DNA, the CDR3 is TGTGCCAGTAGTCTTGGACTAGCGGGAGGACGCGGGTTTCGAGATACGCAGTATTTT. This codes for CASSLGLAGGRGFRDTQYF.